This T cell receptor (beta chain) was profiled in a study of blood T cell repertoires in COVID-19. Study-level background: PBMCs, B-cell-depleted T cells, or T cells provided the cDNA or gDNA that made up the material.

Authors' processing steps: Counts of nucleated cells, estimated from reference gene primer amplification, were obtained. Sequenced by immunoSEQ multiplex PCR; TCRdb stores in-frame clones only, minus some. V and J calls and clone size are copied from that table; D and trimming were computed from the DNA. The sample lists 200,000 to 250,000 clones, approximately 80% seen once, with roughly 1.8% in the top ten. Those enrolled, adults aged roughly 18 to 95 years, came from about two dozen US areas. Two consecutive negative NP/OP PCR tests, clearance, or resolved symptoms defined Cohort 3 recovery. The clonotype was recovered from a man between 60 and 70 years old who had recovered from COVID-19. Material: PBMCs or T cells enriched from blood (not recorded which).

This CDR3 reads CASSPGQIGQPQHF. CDR3 DNA sequence: TGTGCCAGCAGCCCGGGACAGATTGGACAGCCCCAGCATTTT. This chain links TRBV7-9 with TRBJ1-5; 7 bases agree with TRBD1. V lost 5 bases and J lost 7; bases outside the gene matches: 8. CDR3 length: 14 residues. Germline V gene sequence: CDR1 SEHNR, CDR2 FQNEAQ (reference sequence).